These 26 T cell receptor beta chains share one sample of origin, sequenced in a study of blood T cell repertoires in COVID-19. This table comes from immunoSEQ multiplex PCR, and its TCRdb copy is limited to in-frame clones, with some not included. The sample includes about 100,000 clones, 91% of them seen just once. Sequencing was carried out using peripheral blood. These receptors were obtained from a man aged 50 to 60 with active COVID-19.

This sequence joins TRBV7-9 and TRBJ2-5; 7 bases agree with TRBD2. This CDR3 has 15 residues. Looked up from germline, CDR1 is SEHNR and CDR2 is FQNEAQ (reference sequence). V trimming: 2 bases; J trimming: 1 base; junction bases outside the gene matches: 4. This chain's CDR3 is CASSLWGGSQETQYF. CDR3 sequence (DNA): TGTGCCAGCAGCTTATGGGGAGGGTCCCAAGAGACCCAGTACTTC. The variable domain in full, with the rest retrieved from reference TRBV7-9 and TRBJ2-5, is DTGVSQNPRHKITKRGQNVTFRCDPISEHNRLYWYRQTLGQGPEFLTYFQNEAQLEKSRLLSDRFSAERPKGSFSTLEIQRTEQGDSAMYLCASSLWGGSQETQYFGPGTRLLVL.

V gene TRBV6-5 combines with J gene TRBJ1-6; 11 positions agree with TRBD1. The germline V gene encodes CDR1 MNHEY and CDR2 SVGAGI. V gave up 6 bases and J gave up 6 bases; unmatched junction bases: 1. This CDR3 spans 14 amino acids. The CDR3: CASRGTGGNSPLHF. DNA of the CDR3: TGTGCCAGCAGGGGGACAGGGGGTAATTCACCCCTCCACTTT.

The V and J genes are TRBV6-5 and TRBJ2-1, with 11 positions matching TRBD2. Per germline, CDR1 MNHEY and CDR2 SVGAGI. The trim removed 4 bases at V and 16 bases at J, leaving 18 bases unmatched. The CDR3 contains 16 residues. As DNA, the CDR3 is TGTGCCAGCAGTTCCGCCGGACTGACTAGCGGGACGTTAGAATTCTTC. This gives the protein CASSSAGLTSGTLEFF.

In this sample, this clone turned up once. The chain links TRBV14 to TRBJ2-7; 9 nucleotides match TRBD2. Germline V gene lookup returns CDR1 SGHDN and CDR2 FVKESK. Trimming removed 6 bases from V and 5 bases from J; junction bases left unmatched: 5. The CDR3 runs 13 residues. The CDR3 loop is CASRNSGSDEQYV. The CDR3 DNA reads as TGTGCCAGCAGGAATAGCGGGAGTGACGAGCAGTACGTC.

This clone was counted between two and nine times. The chain uses TRBV7-2 and TRBJ1-5; D is unclear. Germline V gene data show CDR1 as SGHTA and CDR2 as FQGNSA. With 5 bases removed from V and 7 bases from J, the gap between germline ends came to 18 bases. The CDR3 extends over 15 amino acids. CDR3 protein: CASSDTFYVSQPQHF. In nucleotides, the CDR3 is TGTGCCAGCAGCGACACATTTTACGTAAGCCAGCCCCAGCATTTT.

The rearrangement links TRBV6-1 to TRBJ2-1; D might be TRBD2 (5 bases). Germline V gene sequence: CDR1 MNHNS, CDR2 SASEGT. Trimming took 1 base from V and 8 from J, leaving 18 bases between them. The CDR3 extends over 16 amino acids. The CDR3 DNA reads TGTGCCAGCAGTGAAGAGGTGGGTGGCGGGTCCGATGAGCAGTTCTTC. Protein: CASSEEVGGGSDEQFF.

The chain carries TRBV6-2 or TRBV6-3 and TRBJ1-1, with 8 nucleotides matching TRBD1. J lost 1 base, V lost 5 bases, and 9 bases had no gene match. CDR3 size: 16 residues. Germline CDR1 reads MNHEY; CDR2 reads SVGEGT. The DNA of the CDR3 is TGTGCCAGCAGTGTAGACAGGGGACCGAAGAACACTGAAGCTTTCTTT. Protein sequence: CASSVDRGPKNTEAFF.

This chain joins TRBV7-9 and TRBJ1-4; 10 nucleotides match TRBD1. The junction had 4 bases not matched to a gene; V was cut back by 3 bases and J by 6 bases. The CDR3 has 15 amino acids. Looked up from germline, CDR1 is SEHNR and CDR2 is FQNEAQ (reference sequence). DNA for the CDR3: TGTGCCAGCAGCTTTTCGACAGGGGGCTATGAAAAACTGTTTTTT. Its protein product is CASSFSTGGYEKLFF.

J is TRBJ2-1 and V is TRBV27; TRBD2 might be the D (7 bases). The CDR3 spans 16 residues. CDR1 and CDR2 from the germline V gene are MNHEY and SMNVEV (reference sequence). Deletions cut 2 bases from V and 7 bases from J, with 18 bases between. In nucleotides, the CDR3 is TGTGCCAGCAGTTTACTTAGCCGGGGGGCGCGGAATGAGCAGTTCTTC. Its protein is CASSLLSRGARNEQFF.

The chain recombines TRBV7-9 with TRBJ2-1; D call uncertain. Germline CDR1 is SEHNR and CDR2 is FQNEAQ (reference sequence). This CDR3 has 11 amino acids. Deletions cut 3 bases from V and 9 bases from J, with 6 bases between. The CDR3 nucleotides are TGTGCCAGCAGCTTTAAGAGTGAGCAGTTCTTC. As protein: CASSFKSEQFF.

The J gene is TRBJ2-1, the V gene TRBV18; D gene uncertain. Germline loops: CDR1 KGHSH, CDR2 LQKENI. There are 14 residues in the CDR3. V dropped 3 bases and J dropped 4 bases, with 10 bases sitting between them. In DNA form, the CDR3 reads TGTGCCAGCTCACCGTCGGCGAGGTACAATGAGCAGTTCTTC. Translated: CASSPSARYNEQFF. The entire variable domain, with the rest obtained from reference TRBV18 and TRBJ2-1, is as follows: NAGVMQNPRHLVRRRGQEARLRCSPMKGHSHVYWYRQLPEEGLKFMVYLQKENIIDESGMPKERFSAEFPKEGPSILRIQQVVRGDSAAYFCASSPSARYNEQFFGPGTRLTVL.

The gene calls are TRBV5-5 and TRBJ2-1, with 12 bases aligning to TRBD1. The CDR3 runs to 18 residues. Germline V lookup: CDR1 SGHKS, CDR2 YYEKEE (reference sequence). V dropped 4 bases and J dropped 2; count of bases not matched to a gene: 10. The DNA for the CDR3 is TGTGCCAGCAGCCGTACCGGGACAGGGGGCTCTCCCTACAATGAGCAGTTCTTC. This codes for CASSRTGTGGSPYNEQFF.

This clone was observed once. The gene calls are TRBV7-9 and TRBJ2-3; possible D gene TRBD2, 6 bases. The CDR3 totals 15 residues. Germline V gives CDR1 SEHNR, CDR2 FQNEAQ (reference sequence). The V end was cut by 3 bases, the J end by 1 base, with 11 bases between. CDR3 nucleotide sequence: TGTGCCAGCAGCTTTAGGGAGGTGGGCACAGATACGCAGTATTTT. Translation: CASSFREVGTDTQYF.

The chain couples TRBV18 to TRBJ2-2; D not resolved. V was pared by 6 bases and J by 3 bases, with 8 bases between. CDR1 is KGHSH, CDR2 LQKENI, per germline. This CDR3 is built from 13 residues. The CDR3 sequence is CASSLRDTGELFF. In DNA form, the CDR3 reads TGTGCCAGCTCTCTTCGGGACACCGGGGAGCTGTTTTTT.

This chain uses TRBV9 with TRBJ2-1; TRBD2 agrees at 10 bases. Per the germline V gene, CDR1 is SGDLS and CDR2 is YYNGEE. Trimming took 4 bases from V and 10 from J; bases not matched to a gene: 17. The CDR3 runs 17 residues. The CDR3 is CASSLSPGLATTTEQFF. The DNA of the CDR3 is TGTGCCAGCAGCCTCTCTCCGGGACTAGCGACGACCACGGAGCAGTTCTTC. Drawing the rest from reference TRBV9 and TRBJ2-1, the complete variable domain is DSGVTQTPKHLITATGQRVTLRCSPRSGDLSVYWYQQSLDQGLQFLIQYYNGEERAKGNILERFSAQQFPDLHSELNLSSLELGDSALYFCASSLSPGLATTTEQFFGPGTRLTVL.

The chain has TRBV29-1 and TRBJ1-2; tentatively, D is TRBD1 (6 bases). Germline CDR1 is SQVTM and CDR2 is ANQGSEA. The germline V and J ends were trimmed by 8 bases and 1 base, with 14 bases remaining between them. CDR3 size: 13 residues. The CDR3 nucleotides are TGCAGCATTAAAGCAGGGGATAACTATGGCTACACCTTC. It specifies CSIKAGDNYGYTF.

J is TRBJ2-2 and V is TRBV5-1; maybe TRBD1 (6 bases). Per the germline V gene, CDR1 is SGHRS and CDR2 is YFSETQ. The CDR3 is 13 amino acids. Trimming stripped 4 bases from V and 7 bases from J, with 11 bases between. For the CDR3, the DNA is TGCGCCAGCAGCATCACAGGGATCGGGGAGCTGTTTTTT. This codes for CASSITGIGELFF.

The chain recombines TRBV20-1 with TRBJ2-1, with TRBD2 matching over 11 bases. The CDR3 sequence is 16 residues long. Germline CDR1 and CDR2: DFQATT and SNEGSKA (reference sequence). J lost 5 bases, V lost 3 bases, and 9 bases had no gene match. The CDR3 sequence is CSASLGLADDNNEQFF. CDR3 bases: TGCAGTGCTAGTTTGGGACTAGCGGATGATAACAATGAGCAGTTCTTC.

This chain links TRBV6-5 with TRBJ2-3; D remains unclear. Per the germline V gene, CDR1 is MNHEY and CDR2 is SVGAGI. CDR3 length: 13 residues. Trimming took off 6 bases at V and 4 bases at J, with 11 bases between the two ends. The CDR3 sequence is CASSLQRADTQYF. The CDR3 DNA follows: TGTGCCAGCAGCCTACAACGGGCAGATACGCAGTATTTT.

This chain uses TRBV9 with TRBJ2-7, with D possibly being TRBD2 (6 bases). The CDR3 is 16 amino acids. Trimming stripped 0 bases from V and 4 bases from J, with 17 bases between. From germline, CDR1 is SGDLS and CDR2 YYNGEE. CDR3 sequence reads: CASSVAEGLNSYEQYV. The CDR3 DNA sequence: TGTGCCAGCAGCGTAGCGGAGGGCTTGAACTCTTACGAGCAGTACGTC.

This clone turned up a few times. The chain uses TRBV27 and TRBJ2-1, with D possibly being TRBD1 (5 bases). Per the germline V gene, CDR1 is MNHEY and CDR2 is SMNVEV (reference sequence). V lost 3 bases to trimming and J lost 6 bases, with 15 bases between them. This CDR3 region has 15 residues. CDR3 in DNA: TGTGCCAGCAGTTTTAATACAGGCCCCCGCAATGAGCAGTTCTTC. Protein product: CASSFNTGPRNEQFF.

The chain couples TRBV2 to TRBJ2-5, with 13 nucleotides matching TRBD2. Germline V gene data show CDR1 as SNHLY and CDR2 as FYNNEI. V shed 4 bases and J 5 bases; nucleotides not matched to a gene: 4. The CDR3 is made up of 15 amino acids. In DNA, the CDR3 is TGTGCCAGCAGTGGACTAGCGGGGGGAGGGGAGACCCAGTACTTC. Amino acids: CASSGLAGGGETQYF.

The CDR3 spells CASSRPAAGIYNEQFF. In DNA form, the CDR3 reads TGTGCCAGCTCCCGACCAGCGGCTGGCATTTACAATGAGCAGTTCTTC. V gene TRBV18 combines with J gene TRBJ2-1; D perhaps matches TRBD2 (5 bases). The CDR3 is made up of 16 amino acids. Trimming cost V 6 bases and J 4 bases, with 19 bases left between them. The germline CDR1 and CDR2 sequences are KGHSH and LQKENI.

This CDR3 reads CASSTRTGYTF. DNA of the CDR3: TGTGCCAGCAGCACTAGGACGGGCTACACCTTC. V is TRBV28 and J is TRBJ1-2; D unresolved. From germline, CDR1 is MDHEN and CDR2 SYDVKM. CDR3 size: 11 residues. V gave up 6 bases and J gave up 8 bases, with 10 bases separating them.

The chain uses TRBV5-1 and TRBJ2-4, with 7 bases lining up with TRBD1. The germline gives CDR1 SGHRS, CDR2 YFSETQ. CDR3 length: 17 residues. Trimming cost V 0 bases and J 7 bases; bases outside gene matches: 13. In DNA, the CDR3 is TGCGCCAGCAGCTTGGGGTCGTCCGGGACAGAAGGGAACATTCAGTACTTC. This gives the protein CASSLGSSGTEGNIQYF.

The CDR3, as DNA: TGTGCCAGCAGTGAGACCAGGAATAGCAATCAGCCCCAGCATTTT. Translated: CASSETRNSNQPQHF. The chain employs TRBV2 and TRBJ1-5; D is undetermined. V shed 3 bases and J shed 0 bases, with 9 bases lying between them. The CDR3 runs to 15 residues. In germline, CDR1 is SNHLY, CDR2 FYNNEI.